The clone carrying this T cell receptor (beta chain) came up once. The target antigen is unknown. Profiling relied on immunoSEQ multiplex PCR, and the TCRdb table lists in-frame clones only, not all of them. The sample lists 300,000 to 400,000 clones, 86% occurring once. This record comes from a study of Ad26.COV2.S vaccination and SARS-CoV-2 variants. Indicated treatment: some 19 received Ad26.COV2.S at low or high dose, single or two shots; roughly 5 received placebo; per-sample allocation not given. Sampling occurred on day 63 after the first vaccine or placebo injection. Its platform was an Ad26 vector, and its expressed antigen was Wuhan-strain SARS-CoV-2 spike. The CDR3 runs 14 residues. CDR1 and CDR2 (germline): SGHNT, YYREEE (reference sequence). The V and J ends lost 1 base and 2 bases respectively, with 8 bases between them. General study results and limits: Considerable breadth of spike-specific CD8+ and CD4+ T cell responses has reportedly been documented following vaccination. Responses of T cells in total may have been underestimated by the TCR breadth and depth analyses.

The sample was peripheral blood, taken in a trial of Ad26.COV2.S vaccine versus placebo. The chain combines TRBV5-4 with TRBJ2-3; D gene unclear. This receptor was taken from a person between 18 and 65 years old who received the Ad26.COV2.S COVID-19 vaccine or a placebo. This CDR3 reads CASSLPDPTDTQYF. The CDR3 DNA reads TGTGCCAGCAGCTTGCCGGACCCCACAGATACGCAGTATTTT.